This T cell receptor (beta chain) was observed in a study of neurological immune-mediated disorders. The making of cDNA relied on 5'RACE with 10-nucleotide random UMIs. In TCRdb, the 5' RACE reads were re-called with MiXCR into one record per CDR3 protein. The repertoire has roughly 52,000 distinct CDR3 sequences, over 3.5% of them found once; the top ten carry approximately 1.8%. This CDR3 contains 14 residues. Trimming cost V 0 bases and J 8 bases, with 12 bases left between them. Per the germline V gene, CDR1 is SGHRS and CDR2 is YFSETQ. This clonotype has a count of ten or more. Antigen unknown. Points from the study as a whole: The absence of any CDR3 amino acid sequence shared by expanded clones across subjects suggests that repertoires were private in all groups.

The TCR originated in a woman between 40 and 50 years old with multiple sclerosis. Sample: CD4+ T cells from blood. J is TRBJ2-1 and V is TRBV5-1; D is undetermined. This CDR3 is CASSLGSDGDEQFF. The CDR3 coding sequence is TGCGCCAGCAGCTTGGGATCCGATGGGGATGAGCAGTTCTTC. The variable domain in full, completed from reference TRBV5-1 and TRBJ2-1, reads KAGVTQTPRYLIKTRGQQVTLSCSPISGHRSVSWYQQTPGQGLQFLFEYFSETQRNKGNFPGRFSGRQFSNSRSEMNVSTLELGDSALYLCASSLGSDGDEQFFGPGTRLTVL.